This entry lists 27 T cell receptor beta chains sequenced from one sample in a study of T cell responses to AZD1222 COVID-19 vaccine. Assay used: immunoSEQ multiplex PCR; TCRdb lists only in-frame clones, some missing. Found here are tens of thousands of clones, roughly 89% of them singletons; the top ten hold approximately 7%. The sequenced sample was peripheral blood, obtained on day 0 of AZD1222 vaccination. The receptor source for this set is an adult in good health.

CDR3 bases: TGTGCCAGCAGCCAACTACTAGCGGGGGGCGTAAAGCAGTTCTTC. Encoded protein: CASSQLLAGGVKQFF. The chain joins TRBV9 to TRBJ2-1, with TRBD2 identical over 12 bases. This CDR3 has 15 amino acids. Germline V gene sequence: CDR1 SGDLS, CDR2 YYNGEE. V lost 4 bases to trimming and J lost 11 bases; unmatched junction nucleotides: 10.

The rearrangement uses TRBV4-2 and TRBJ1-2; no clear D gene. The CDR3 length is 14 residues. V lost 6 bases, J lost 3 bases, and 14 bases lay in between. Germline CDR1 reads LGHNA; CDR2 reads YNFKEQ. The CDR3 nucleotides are TGTGCCAGCAGAAAAGGGTATACTGACTATGGCTACACCTTC. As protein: CASRKGYTDYGYTF.

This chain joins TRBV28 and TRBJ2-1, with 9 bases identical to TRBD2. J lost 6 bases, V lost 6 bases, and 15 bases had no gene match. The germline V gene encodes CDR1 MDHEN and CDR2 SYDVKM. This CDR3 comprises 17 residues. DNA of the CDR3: TGTGCCAGCAGACGTCACGGGATGGCGGGAGGGGTCAATGAGCAGTTCTTC. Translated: CASRRHGMAGGVNEQFF.

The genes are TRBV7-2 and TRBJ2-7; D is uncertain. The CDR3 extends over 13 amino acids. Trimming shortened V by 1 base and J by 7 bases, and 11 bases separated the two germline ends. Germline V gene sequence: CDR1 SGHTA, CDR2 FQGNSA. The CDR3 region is CASSLDWSKEQYF. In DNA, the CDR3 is TGTGCCAGCAGCTTAGACTGGTCAAAAGAGCAGTACTTC. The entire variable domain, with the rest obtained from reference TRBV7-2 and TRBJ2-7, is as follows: GAGVSQSPSNKVTEKGKDVELRCDPISGHTALYWYRQSLGQGLEFLIYFQGNSAPDKSGLPSDRFSAERTGGSVSTLTIQRTQQEDSAVYLCASSLDWSKEQYFGPGTRLTVT.

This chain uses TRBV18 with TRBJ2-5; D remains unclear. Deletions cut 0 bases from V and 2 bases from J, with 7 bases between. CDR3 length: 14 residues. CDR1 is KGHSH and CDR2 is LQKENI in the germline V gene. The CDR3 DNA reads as TGTGCCAGCTCACCACCGTCTCTTCAAGAGACCCAGTACTTC. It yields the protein CASSPPSLQETQYF.

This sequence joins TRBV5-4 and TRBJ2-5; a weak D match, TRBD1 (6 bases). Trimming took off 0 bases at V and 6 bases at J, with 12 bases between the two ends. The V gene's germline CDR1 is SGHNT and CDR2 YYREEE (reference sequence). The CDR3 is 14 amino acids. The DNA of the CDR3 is TGTGCCAGCAGCTTGGGGTCCCAGGGGAAGACCCAGTACTTC. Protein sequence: CASSLGSQGKTQYF.

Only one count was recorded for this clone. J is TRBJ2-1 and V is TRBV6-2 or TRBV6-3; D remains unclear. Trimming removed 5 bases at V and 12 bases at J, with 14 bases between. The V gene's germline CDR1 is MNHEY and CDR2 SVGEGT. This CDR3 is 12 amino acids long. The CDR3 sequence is CASSPRTSGQFF. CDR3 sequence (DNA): TGTGCCAGCAGTCCACGGACCAGTGGGCAGTTCTTC.

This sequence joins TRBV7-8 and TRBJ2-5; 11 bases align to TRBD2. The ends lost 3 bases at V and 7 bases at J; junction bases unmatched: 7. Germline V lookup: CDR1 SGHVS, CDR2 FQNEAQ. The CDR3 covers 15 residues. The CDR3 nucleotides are TGTGCCAGCAGCTTTAGCGGGGGGGTGTATGGGACCCAGTACTTC. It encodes CASSFSGGVYGTQYF. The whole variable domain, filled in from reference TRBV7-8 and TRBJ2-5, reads GAGVSQSPRYKVAKRGQDVALRCDPISGHVSLFWYQQALGQGPEFLTYFQNEAQLDKSGLPSDRFFAERPEGSVSTLKIQRTQQEDSAVYLCASSFSGGVYGTQYFGPGTRLLVL.

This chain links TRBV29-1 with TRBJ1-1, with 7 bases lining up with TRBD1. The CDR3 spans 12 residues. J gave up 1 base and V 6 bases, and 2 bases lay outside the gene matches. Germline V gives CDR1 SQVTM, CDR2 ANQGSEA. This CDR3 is CSVGQPNTEAFF. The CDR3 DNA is TGCAGCGTGGGACAGCCGAACACTGAAGCTTTCTTT.

The CDR3 sequence is CASSVGARDEQFF. In DNA form, the CDR3 reads TGTGCCAGTAGTGTGGGGGCTAGGGATGAGCAGTTCTTC. The V call is TRBV19, the J call TRBJ2-1, with a possible D match to TRBD1 (6 bases). Trimming stripped 5 bases from V and 8 bases from J, with 13 bases between. This CDR3 region has 13 residues. From germline, CDR1 is LNHDA and CDR2 SQIVND (reference sequence).

The CDR3 is CATSRVGESNQPQHF. In nucleotides, the CDR3 is TGTGCCACCAGCAGAGTAGGGGAGAGCAATCAGCCCCAGCATTTT. The J gene is TRBJ1-5, the V gene TRBV15, with D possibly being TRBD1 (5 bases). Per the germline V gene, CDR1 is LNHNV and CDR2 is YYDKDF (reference sequence). This CDR3 spans 15 amino acids. The ends were cut back, 1 base at V and 1 base at J, with 8 bases in the middle.

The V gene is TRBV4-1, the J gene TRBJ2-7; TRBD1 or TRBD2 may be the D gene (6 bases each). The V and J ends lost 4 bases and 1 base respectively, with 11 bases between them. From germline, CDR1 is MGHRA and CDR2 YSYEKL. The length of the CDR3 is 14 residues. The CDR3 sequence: CASSLGGLSYEQYF. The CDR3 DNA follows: TGCGCCAGCAGCCTAGGGGGGTTGTCCTACGAGCAGTACTTC.

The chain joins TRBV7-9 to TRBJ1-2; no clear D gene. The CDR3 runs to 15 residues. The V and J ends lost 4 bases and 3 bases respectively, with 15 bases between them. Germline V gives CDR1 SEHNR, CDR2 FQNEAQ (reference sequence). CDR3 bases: TGTGCCAGCAGCTCCAGGCAAGACTCGTACTATGGCTACACCTTC. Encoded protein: CASSSRQDSYYGYTF.

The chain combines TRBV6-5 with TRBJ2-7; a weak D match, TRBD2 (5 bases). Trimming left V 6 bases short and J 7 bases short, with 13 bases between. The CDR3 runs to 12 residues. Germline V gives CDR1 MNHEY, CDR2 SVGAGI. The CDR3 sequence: CASSRPGEEQYF. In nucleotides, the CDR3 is TGTGCCAGCAGCCGTCCCGGGGAGGAGCAGTACTTC.

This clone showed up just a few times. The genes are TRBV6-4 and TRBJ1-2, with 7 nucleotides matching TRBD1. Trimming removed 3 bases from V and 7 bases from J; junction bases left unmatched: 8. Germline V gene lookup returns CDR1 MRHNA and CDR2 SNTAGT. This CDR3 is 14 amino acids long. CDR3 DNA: TGTGCCAGCAGTGAAACAGGGGAGCGAGTTGGCTACACCTTC. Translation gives CASSETGERVGYTF.

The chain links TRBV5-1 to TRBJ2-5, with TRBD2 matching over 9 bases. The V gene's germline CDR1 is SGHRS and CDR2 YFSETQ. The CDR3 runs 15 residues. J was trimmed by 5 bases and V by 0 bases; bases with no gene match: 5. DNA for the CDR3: TGCGCCAGCAGCTTGGGGGTAGCGGGAGCGGAGACCCAGTACTTC. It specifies CASSLGVAGAETQYF.

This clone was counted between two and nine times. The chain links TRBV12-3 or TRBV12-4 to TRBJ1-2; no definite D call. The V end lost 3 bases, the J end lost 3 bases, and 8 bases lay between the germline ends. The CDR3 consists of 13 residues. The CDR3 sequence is CASSLAEYYGYTF. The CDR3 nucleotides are TGTGCCAGCAGTTTGGCGGAGTACTATGGCTACACCTTC.

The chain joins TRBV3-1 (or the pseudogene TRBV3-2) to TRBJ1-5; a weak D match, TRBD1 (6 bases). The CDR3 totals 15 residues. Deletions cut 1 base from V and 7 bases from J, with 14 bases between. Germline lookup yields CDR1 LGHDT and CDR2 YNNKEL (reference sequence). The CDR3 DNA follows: TGTGCCAGCAGCCAAGCAGGGGTCGATCGGCAGCCCCAGCATTTT. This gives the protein CASSQAGVDRQPQHF.

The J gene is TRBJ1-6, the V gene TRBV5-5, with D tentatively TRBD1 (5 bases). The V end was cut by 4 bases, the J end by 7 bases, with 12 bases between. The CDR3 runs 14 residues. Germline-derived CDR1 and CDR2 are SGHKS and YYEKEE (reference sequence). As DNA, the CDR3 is TGTGCCAGCAGCCTCCATGGGGGAAATTCACCCCTCCACTTT. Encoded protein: CASSLHGGNSPLHF.

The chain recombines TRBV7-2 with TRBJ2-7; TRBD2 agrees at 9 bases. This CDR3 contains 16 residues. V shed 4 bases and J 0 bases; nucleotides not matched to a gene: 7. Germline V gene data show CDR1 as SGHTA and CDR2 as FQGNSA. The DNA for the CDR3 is TGTGCCAGCAGCTCCCGGGGTAGCGGGAGCTCCTACGAGCAGTACTTC. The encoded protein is CASSSRGSGSSYEQYF.

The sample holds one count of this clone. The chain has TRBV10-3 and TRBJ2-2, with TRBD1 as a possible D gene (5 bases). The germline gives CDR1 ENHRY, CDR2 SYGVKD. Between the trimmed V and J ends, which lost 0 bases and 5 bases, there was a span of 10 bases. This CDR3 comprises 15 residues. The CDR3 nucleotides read TGTGCCATCAGTGAGTCGGCAGGGCGAACCGGGGAGCTGTTTTTT. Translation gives CAISESAGRTGELFF.

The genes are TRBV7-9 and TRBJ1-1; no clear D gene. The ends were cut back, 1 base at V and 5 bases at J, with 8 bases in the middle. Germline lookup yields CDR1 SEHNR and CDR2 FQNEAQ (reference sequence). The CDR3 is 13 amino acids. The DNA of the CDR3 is TGTGCCAGCAGCTTAGAGTTTGGAACTGAAGCTTTCTTT. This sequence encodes CASSLEFGTEAFF.

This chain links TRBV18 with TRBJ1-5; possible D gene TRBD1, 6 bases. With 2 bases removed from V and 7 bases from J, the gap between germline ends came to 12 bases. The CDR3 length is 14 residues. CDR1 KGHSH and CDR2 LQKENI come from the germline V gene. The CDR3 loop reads CASSPMEGDQPQHF. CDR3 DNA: TGTGCCAGCTCACCAATGGAGGGGGACCAGCCCCAGCATTTT.

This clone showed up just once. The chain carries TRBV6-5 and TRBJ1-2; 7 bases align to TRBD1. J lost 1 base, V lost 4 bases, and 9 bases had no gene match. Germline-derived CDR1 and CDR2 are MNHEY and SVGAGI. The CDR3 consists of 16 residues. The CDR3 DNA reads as TGTGCCAGCAGTTCAACCGACAGGGTGGGTAACTATGGCTACACCTTC. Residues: CASSSTDRVGNYGYTF.

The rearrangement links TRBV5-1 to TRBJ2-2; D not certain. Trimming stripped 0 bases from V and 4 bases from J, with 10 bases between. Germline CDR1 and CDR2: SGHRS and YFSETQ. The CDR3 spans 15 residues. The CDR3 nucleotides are TGCGCCAGCAGCTTGGGCCCACCCCCCACCGGGGAGCTGTTTTTT. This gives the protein CASSLGPPPTGELFF.

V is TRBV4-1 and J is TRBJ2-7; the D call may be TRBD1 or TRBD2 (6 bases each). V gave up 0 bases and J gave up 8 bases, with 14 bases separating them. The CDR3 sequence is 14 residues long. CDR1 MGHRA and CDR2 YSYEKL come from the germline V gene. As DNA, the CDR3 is TGCGCCAGCAGCCAAGAAGACGGGGGCATCCAGCAGTACTTC. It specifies CASSQEDGGIQQYF.

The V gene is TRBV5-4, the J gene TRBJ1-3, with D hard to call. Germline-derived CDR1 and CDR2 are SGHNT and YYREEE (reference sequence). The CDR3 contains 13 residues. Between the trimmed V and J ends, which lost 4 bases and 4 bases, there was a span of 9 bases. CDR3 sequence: CASSNNPGNTIYF. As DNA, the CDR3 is TGTGCCAGCAGCAACAACCCGGGAAACACCATATATTTT.